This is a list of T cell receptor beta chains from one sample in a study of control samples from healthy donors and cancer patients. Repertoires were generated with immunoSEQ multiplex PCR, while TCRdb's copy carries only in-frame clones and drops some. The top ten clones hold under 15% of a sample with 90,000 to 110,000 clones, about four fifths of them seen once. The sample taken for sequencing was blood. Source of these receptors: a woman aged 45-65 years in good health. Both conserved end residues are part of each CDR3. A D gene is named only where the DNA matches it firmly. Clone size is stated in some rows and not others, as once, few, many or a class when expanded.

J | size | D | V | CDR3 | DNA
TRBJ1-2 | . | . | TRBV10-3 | CAISEGGGDYGYTF | TGTGCCATCAGTGAAGGGGGGGGCGACTATGGCTACACCTTC
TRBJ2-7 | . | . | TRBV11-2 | CASSPGRDKIHEQYF | TGTGCCAGCAGCCCCGGGCGGGACAAAATCCACGAGCAGTACTTC
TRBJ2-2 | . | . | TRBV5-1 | CASSLAPGAERTGELFF | TGCGCCAGCAGCTTGGCGCCGGGGGCTGAGCGCACCGGGGAGCTGTTTTTT
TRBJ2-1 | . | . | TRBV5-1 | CASSPGGNEQFF | TGCGCCAGCAGCCCGGGTGGCAATGAGCAGTTCTTC
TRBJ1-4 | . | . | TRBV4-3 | CASSLGNGPTNEKLFF | TGCGCCAGCAGCCTAGGTAATGGGCCGACTAATGAAAAACTGTTTTTT
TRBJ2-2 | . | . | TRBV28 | CASRIPGPQTNTGELFF | TGTGCCAGCAGGATTCCGGGACCACAAACGAACACCGGGGAGCTGTTTTTT
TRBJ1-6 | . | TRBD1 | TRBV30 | CACRGVYNSPLHF | TGTGCCTGCAGGGGGGTCTATAATTCACCCCTCCACTTT
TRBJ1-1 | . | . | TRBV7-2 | CASSLGGRVSMNTEAFF | TGTGCCAGCAGCTTAGGGGGGCGCGTGAGCATGAACACTGAAGCTTTCTTT
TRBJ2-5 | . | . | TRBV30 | CAWGDTQETQYF | TGTGCCTGGGGAGACACCCAAGAGACCCAGTACTTC
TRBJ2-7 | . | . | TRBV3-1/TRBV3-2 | CASSHGPNSYEQYF | TGTGCCAGCAGCCATGGGCCCAACTCCTACGAGCAGTACTTC
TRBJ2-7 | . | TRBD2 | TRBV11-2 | CASSQRTSGRSYEQYF | TGTGCCAGCAGCCAACGGACTAGCGGGAGATCCTACGAGCAGTACTTC
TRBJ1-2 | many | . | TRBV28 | CASSRFGQSNYGYTF | TGTGCCAGCAGCCGCTTCGGACAGTCTAACTATGGCTACACCTTC
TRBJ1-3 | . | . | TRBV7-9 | CASSISGNTIYF | TGTGCCAGCAGCATTAGTGGAAACACCATATATTTT
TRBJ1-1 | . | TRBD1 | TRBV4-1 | CASSHPTGGFTEAFF | TGCGCCAGCAGCCATCCGACAGGGGGTTTCACTGAAGCTTTCTTT
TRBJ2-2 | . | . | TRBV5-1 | CASSSLGGNTGELFF | TGCGCCAGCAGCTCCCTAGGCGGGAACACCGGGGAGCTGTTTTTT
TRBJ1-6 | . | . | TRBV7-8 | CASSIDSYNSPLHF | TGTGCCAGCAGCATCGACAGTTATAATTCACCCCTCCACTTT
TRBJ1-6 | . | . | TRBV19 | CASSIGPMDSPLHF | TGTGCCAGTAGTATCGGCCCAATGGATTCACCCCTCCACTTT
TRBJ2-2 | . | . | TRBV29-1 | CSVGSVGQRNTGELFF | TGCAGCGTTGGCTCGGTAGGGCAGCGGAACACCGGGGAGCTGTTTTTT
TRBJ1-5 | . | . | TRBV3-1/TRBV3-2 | CASSNQGQPQHF | TGTGCCAGCAGCAATCAAGGGCAGCCCCAGCATTTT
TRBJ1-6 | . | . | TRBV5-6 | CASSLTPPNSPLHF | TGTGCCAGCAGCTTAACTCCCCCTAATTCACCCCTCCACTTT
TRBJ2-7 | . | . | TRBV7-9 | CASSANSGSYEQYF | TGTGCCAGCAGCGCTAATAGCGGTTCCTACGAGCAGTACTTC
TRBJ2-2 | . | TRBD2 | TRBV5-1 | CASSSGLAGGFTGELFF | TGCGCCAGCAGCTCAGGACTAGCGGGAGGATTTACCGGGGAGCTGTTTTTT
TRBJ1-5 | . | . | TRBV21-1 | CASFLFRGYGNQPQHF | TGTGCCAGCTTCCTCTTCAGGGGATACGGCAATCAGCCCCAGCATTTT
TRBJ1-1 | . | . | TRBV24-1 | CATSVNDLGGNTEAFF | TGTGCCACCAGTGTTAACGATTTAGGGGGGAACACTGAAGCTTTCTTT
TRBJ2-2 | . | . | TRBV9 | CASSPSIALTGELFF | TGTGCCAGCAGCCCCTCAATTGCACTCACCGGGGAGCTGTTTTTT
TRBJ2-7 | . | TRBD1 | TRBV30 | CAWISGTGGGPRNF | TGTGCCTGGATATCCGGGACAGGGGGAGGTCCGAGGAACTTC
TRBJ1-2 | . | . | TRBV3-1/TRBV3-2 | CASSQDLVAGSGYTF | TGTGCCAGCAGCCAAGATCTGGTCGCAGGGTCGGGCTACACCTTC
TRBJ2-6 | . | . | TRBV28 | CASRTLGYGANVLTF | TGTGCCAGCAGGACTCTGGGGTACGGGGCCAACGTCCTGACTTTC
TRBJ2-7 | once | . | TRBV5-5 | CASSRTSLGGRYEQYF | TGTGCCAGCAGCCGAACCTCACTGGGGGGACGCTACGAGCAGTACTTC
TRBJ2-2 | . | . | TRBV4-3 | CASQDGGDHTGELFF | TGCGCCAGCCAAGACGGCGGGGACCACACCGGGGAGCTGTTTTTT
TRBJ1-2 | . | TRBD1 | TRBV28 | CASQGAVSGYTF | TGTGCCAGCCAGGGGGCCGTGTCTGGCTACACCTTC
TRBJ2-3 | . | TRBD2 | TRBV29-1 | CSVASTSGGPGDTQYF | TGCAGCGTGGCCTCGACTAGCGGGGGCCCGGGAGATACGCAGTATTTT
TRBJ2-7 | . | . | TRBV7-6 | CASSSDRTNWRF | TGTGCCAGCAGCTCGGACAGGACTAACTGGAGATTC
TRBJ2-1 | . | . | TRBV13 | CASSLVVGGAYNEQFF | TGTGCCAGCAGCTTGGTGGTGGGGGGGGCTTACAATGAGCAGTTCTTC
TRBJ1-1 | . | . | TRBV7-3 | CASSLNTEAFF | TGTGCCAGCAGCCTGAACACTGAAGCTTTCTTT
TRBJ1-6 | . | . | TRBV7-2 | CASSLVPRGIGNSPLHF | TGTGCCAGCAGCTTAGTGCCCCGGGGCATCGGGAATTCACCCCTCCACTTT
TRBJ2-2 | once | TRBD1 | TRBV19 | CATSIARGQYTGELFF | TGTGCCACCTCTATAGCGAGGGGACAGTACACCGGGGAGCTGTTTTTT
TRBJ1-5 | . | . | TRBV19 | CASSIDFAGTAQRDSNQPQHF | TGTGCCAGTAGTATAGATTTTGCAGGTACCGCCCAACGCGATAGCAATCAGCCCCAGCATTTT
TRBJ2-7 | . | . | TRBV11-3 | CASSLAGSGRYEQYF | TGTGCCAGCAGCTTAGCTGGGTCGGGCCGCTACGAGCAGTACTTC
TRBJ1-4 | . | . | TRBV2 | CTSSEWTATNEKLFF | TGTACCAGCAGTGAATGGACAGCAACTAATGAAAAACTGTTTTTT
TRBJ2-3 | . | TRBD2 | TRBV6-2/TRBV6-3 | CASSTRLAGERDTQYF | TGTGCCAGCAGTACCCGACTAGCGGGGGAGAGAGATACGCAGTATTTT
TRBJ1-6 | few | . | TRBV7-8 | CASSLDSGLNNSPLHF | TGTGCCAGCAGCTTAGATTCCGGACTGAATAATTCACCCCTCCACTTT
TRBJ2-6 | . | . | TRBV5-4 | CASSLAISGANVLTF | TGTGCCAGCAGCTTGGCAATCTCTGGGGCCAACGTCCTGACTTTC
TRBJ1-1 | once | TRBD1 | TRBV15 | CATSEGAGGMNTEAFF | TGTGCCACCAGCGAAGGAGCAGGGGGCATGAACACTGAAGCTTTCTTT
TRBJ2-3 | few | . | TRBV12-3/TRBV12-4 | CASSFSGTDTQYF | TGTGCCAGCAGTTTTTCCGGCACAGATACGCAGTATTTT
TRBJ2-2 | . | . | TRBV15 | CATSRVGGHTGELFF | TGTGCCACCAGCAGGGTGGGGGGGCACACCGGGGAGCTGTTTTTT
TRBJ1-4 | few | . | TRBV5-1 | CASSPIVSATNEKLFF | TGCGCCAGCAGCCCAATTGTGTCGGCAACTAATGAAAAACTGTTTTTT